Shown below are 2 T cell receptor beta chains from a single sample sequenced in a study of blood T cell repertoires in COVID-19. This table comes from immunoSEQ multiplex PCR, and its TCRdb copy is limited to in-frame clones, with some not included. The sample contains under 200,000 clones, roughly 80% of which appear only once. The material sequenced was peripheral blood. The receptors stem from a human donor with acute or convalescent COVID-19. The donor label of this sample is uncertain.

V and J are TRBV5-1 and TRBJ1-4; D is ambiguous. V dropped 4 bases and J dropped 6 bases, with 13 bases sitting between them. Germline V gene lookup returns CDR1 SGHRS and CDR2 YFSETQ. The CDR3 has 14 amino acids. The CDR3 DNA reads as TGCGCCAGCAGCAAGAGTCGGGGTGATGAAAAACTGTTTTTT. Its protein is CASSKSRGDEKLFF.

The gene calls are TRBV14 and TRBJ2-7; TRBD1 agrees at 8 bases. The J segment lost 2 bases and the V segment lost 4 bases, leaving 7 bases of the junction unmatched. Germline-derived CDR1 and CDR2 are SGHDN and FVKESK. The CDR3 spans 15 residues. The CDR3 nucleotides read TGTGCCAGCAGCCCAGGGGGCGTGGGTACCTACGAGCAGTACTTC. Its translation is CASSPGGVGTYEQYF.